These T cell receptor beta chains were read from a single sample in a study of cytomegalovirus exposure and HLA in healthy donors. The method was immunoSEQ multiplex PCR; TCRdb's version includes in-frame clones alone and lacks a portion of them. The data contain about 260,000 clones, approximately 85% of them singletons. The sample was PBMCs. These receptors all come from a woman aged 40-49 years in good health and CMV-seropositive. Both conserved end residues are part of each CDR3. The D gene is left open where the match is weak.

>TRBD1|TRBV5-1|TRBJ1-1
CASSTWTGATEAFF
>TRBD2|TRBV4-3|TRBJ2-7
CASSQAAGGGDEQYF
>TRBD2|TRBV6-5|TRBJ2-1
CASSYRSGRVDEQFF
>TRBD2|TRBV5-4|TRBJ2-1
CASSLPSGNNEQFF
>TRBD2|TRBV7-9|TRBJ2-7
CASSSTGGGLYEQYF
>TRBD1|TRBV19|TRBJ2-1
CASSIGTGYNEQFF
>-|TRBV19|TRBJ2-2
CASSIGLNTGELFF
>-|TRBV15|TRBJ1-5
CATSREGGGDNQPQHF
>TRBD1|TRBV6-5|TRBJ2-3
CASRDSSPDTQYF
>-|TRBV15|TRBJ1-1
CATSVIRNTEAFF
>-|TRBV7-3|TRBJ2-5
CASSLSAPETQYF
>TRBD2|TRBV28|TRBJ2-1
CASRSSGNNNEQFF
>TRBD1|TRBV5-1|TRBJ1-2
CASSSGPGQVREGYTF
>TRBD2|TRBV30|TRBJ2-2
CAWRISGINTGELFF
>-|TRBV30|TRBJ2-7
CAWRREYEQYF
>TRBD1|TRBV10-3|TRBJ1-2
CAITRTGRNGYTF
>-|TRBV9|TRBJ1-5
CASSVDGREDQPQHF
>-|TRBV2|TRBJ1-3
CASTDNRGNTIYF
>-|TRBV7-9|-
CASSSHGLPGDYEQYF
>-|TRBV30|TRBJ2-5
CAWRWGGAKDAKTQYF
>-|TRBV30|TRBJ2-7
CAWSVGPYEQYF
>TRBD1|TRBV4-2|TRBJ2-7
CASSQDRKSGQYEQYF
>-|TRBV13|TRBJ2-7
CASSLAGSGPYEQYF
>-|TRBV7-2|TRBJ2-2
CASSFGLAVGELFF
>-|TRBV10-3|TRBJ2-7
CAIRGAGPSYEQYF
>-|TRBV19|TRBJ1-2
CASSIGRVSAPYGYTF
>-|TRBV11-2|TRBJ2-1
CASSLDRPGSVTYNEQFF
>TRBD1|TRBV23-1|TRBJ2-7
CASIARNRDRTYEQYF
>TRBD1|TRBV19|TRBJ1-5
CASSIAGTGGTVGNQPQHF
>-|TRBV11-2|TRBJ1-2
CASSLASPPTGGYTF
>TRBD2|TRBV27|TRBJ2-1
CASSLLTSGGYNEQFF
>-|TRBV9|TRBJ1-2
CASSVDFGRENYGYTF
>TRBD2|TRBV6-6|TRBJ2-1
CASSYRASGSEGEQFF
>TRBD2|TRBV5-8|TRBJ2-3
CASSLYSSGSSDTQYF
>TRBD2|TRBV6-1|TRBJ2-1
CASSESVGTSGRYEQFF
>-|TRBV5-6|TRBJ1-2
CASSLWAGYGGYTF
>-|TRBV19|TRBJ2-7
CASKAGPLYEQYF
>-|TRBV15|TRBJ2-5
CATSRVGLSETQYF
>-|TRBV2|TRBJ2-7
CASSGSTPASNEQYF
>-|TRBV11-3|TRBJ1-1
CASSLVVVGREGGAFF
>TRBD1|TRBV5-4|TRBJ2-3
CASRNGQGAHQRGDTQYF
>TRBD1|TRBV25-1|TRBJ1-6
CASSGQGSYNSPLHF
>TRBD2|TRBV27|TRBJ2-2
CASSSIGSGGPGGELFF
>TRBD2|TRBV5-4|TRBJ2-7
CASSSKERGQSYEQYF
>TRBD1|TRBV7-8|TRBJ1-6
CASSDSGTGSSYNSPLHF
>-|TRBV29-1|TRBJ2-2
CSVRGLNNTGELFF
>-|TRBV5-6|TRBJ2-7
CASSLDSHEQYF
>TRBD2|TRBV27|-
CASSLFADAGGVGYEQYF
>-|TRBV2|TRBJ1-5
CASTGSQGSQPQHF
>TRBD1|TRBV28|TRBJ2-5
CASSSRSRQGALKTQYF
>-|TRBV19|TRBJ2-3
CASSIARVVTDTQYF
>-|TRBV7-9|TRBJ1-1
CSSSLARDSRGTEAFF
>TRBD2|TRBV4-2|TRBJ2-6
CASSQEVAGGSGANVLTF